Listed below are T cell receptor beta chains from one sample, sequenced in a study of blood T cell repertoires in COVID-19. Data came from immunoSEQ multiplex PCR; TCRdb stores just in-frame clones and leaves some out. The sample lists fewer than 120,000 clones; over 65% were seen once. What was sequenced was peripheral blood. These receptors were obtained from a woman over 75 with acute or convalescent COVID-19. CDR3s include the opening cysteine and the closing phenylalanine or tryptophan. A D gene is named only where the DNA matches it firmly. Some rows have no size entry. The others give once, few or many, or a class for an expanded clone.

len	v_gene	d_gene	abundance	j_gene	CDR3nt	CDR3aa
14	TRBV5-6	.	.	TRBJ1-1	TGTGCCAGCAGCTTGGATTTTTTTGAGGCTGAAGCTTTCTTT	CASSLDFFEAEAFF
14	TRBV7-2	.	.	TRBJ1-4	TGTGCCACCCACCCCGGGGGGCTTAATGAAAAACTGTTTTTT	CATHPGGLNEKLFF
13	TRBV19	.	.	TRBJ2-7	TGTGCCAGTAGCGGCACGGGATGGGGCGAGCAGTACTTC	CASSGTGWGEQYF
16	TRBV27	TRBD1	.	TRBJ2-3	TGTGCCAGCAGTTTATCGGCAGGGGGCTTTACAGATACGCAGTATTTT	CASSLSAGGFTDTQYF
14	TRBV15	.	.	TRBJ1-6	TGTGCCACCAGCAGAGAAGGACTAAATTCACCCCTCCACTTT	CATSREGLNSPLHF
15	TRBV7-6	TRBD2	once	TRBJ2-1	TGTGCCAGCAGCGGGGGACTAGGGGCGGTTAATGAGCAGTTCTTC	CASSGGLGAVNEQFF
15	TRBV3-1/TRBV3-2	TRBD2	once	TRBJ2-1	TGTGCCAGCAGCCAAGTGTGGCGGGGGAGGGATGAGCAGTTCTTC	CASSQVWRGRDEQFF
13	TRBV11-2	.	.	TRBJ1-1	TGTGCCAGCAGCTTTCAGGGGAACACTGAAGCTTTCTTT	CASSFQGNTEAFF
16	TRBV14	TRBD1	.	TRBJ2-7	TGTGCCAGCAGCCAAGATGCGGGGACAGGGTTCTACGAGCAGTACTTC	CASSQDAGTGFYEQYF
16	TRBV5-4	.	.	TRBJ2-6	TGTGCCAGCAGCAGTATACAGGGTTCTGGGGCCAACGTCCTGACTTTC	CASSSIQGSGANVLTF
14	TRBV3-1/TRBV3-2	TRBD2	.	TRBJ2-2	TGTGCCAGCAGCCAAGGACTAGCGGCCGGGGAGCTGTTTTTT	CASSQGLAAGELFF
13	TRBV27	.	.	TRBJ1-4	TGTGCCAGCAGTCACAGGGCCGATGAAAAACTGTTTTTT	CASSHRADEKLFF
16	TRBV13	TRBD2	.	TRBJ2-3	TGTGCCAGCAGCTTAGGCGAGCGGGGGAGCACAGATACGCAGTATTTT	CASSLGERGSTDTQYF
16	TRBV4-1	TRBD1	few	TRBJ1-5	TGCGCCAGCAGCCAAGAAGCGCAGGGGGCCTTTAAGCCCCAGCATTTT	CASSQEAQGAFKPQHF
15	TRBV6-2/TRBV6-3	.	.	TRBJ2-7	TGTGCCAGCAGTTACGGACAGCCATCGAGATACGAGCAGTACTTC	CASSYGQPSRYEQYF
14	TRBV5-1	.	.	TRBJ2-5	TGCGCCAGCAGCTTTCGGATAGCCCAAGAGACCCAGTACTTC	CASSFRIAQETQYF
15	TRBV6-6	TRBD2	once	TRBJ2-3	TGTGCCAGCAGTTACGATAGTAGCGGGACAGATACGCAGTATTTT	CASSYDSSGTDTQYF
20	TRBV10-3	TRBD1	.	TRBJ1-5	TGTGCCATCAGTGAACCCCCCCGGGACAGCATTCACTATAGCAATCAGCCCCAGCATTTT	CAISEPPRDSIHYSNQPQHF
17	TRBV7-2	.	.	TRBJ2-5	TGTGCCAGCAGCTTAGGTAGTAGGCGGAGGATACAAGAGACCCAGTACTTC	CASSLGSRRRIQETQYF
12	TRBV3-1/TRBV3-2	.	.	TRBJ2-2	TGTGCCAGCAGCCAAGGGAGTATGGGGCTGTTTTTT	CASSQGSMGLFF
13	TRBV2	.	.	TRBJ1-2	TGTGCCAGCAGCGTCGACTTGGACAGCGGCTACACCTTC	CASSVDLDSGYTF
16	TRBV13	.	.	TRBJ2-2	TGTGCCAGCAGCTTAGCCGGGAAGTTCGGCACCGGGGAGCTGTTTTTT	CASSLAGKFGTGELFF
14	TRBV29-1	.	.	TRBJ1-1	TGCAGCGTTAAGGGCCCGGACAGCGGCTCTGAAGCTTTCTTT	CSVKGPDSGSEAFF
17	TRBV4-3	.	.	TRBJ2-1	TGCGCCAGCAGCCAGCAACCTCGGGGGTTGGGGTACAATGAGCAGTTCTTC	CASSQQPRGLGYNEQFF
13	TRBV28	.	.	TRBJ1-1	TGTGCCAGCCGGGTGGTGGGGAACACTGAAGCTTTCTTT	CASRVVGNTEAFF
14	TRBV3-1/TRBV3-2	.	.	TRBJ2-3	TGTGCCAGCAGCCCAGGGGTCCCCACAGATACGCAGTATTTT	CASSPGVPTDTQYF
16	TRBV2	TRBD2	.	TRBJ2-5	TGTGCCAGCAGCAAAGGGACTAGCGGGAGGGTAAAGACCCAGTACTTC	CASSKGTSGRVKTQYF
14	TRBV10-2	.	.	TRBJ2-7	TGCGCCAGCAGTGAGTATAGCGGCTCCTACGAGCAGTACTTC	CASSEYSGSYEQYF
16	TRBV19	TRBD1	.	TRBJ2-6	TGTGCCAGTAGCAACACAGGGGGCGGTGGGGCCAACGTCCTGACTTTC	CASSNTGGGGANVLTF
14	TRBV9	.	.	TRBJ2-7	TGTGCCAGCAGCGTGGTGGACAGCTCCTACGAGCAGTACTTC	CASSVVDSSYEQYF
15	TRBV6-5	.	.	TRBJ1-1	TGTGCCAGCTTTCCGGGGTATAGGGTGGGCACTGAAGCTTTCTTT	CASFPGYRVGTEAFF